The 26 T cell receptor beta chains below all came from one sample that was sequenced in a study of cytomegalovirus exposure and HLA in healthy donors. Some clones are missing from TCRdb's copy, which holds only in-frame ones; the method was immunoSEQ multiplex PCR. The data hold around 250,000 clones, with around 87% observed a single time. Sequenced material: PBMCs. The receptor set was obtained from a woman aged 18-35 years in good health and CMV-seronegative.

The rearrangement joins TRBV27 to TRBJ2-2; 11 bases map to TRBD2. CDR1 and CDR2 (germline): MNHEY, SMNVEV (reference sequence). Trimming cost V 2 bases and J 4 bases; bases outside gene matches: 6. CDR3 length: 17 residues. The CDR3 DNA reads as TGTGCCAGCAGTTTAACTCTTAGCGGGGGGGCCACCGGGGAGCTGTTTTTT. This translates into CASSLTLSGGATGELFF.

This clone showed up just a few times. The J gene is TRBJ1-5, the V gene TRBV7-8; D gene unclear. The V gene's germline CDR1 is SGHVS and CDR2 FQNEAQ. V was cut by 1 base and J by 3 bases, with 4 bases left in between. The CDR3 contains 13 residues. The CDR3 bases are TGTGCCAGCAGCTTAGGCTACAATCAGCCCCAGCATTTT. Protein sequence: CASSLGYNQPQHF.

The CDR3, as DNA: TGTGCCAGCAGCTTAGCGGGGGCAGGGGTTCAGCCCCAGCATTTT. This sequence encodes CASSLAGAGVQPQHF. The chain employs TRBV7-2 and TRBJ1-5, with a possible D match to TRBD1 (6 bases). Germline assignment: CDR1 SGHTA and CDR2 FQGNSA. The CDR3 is made up of 15 amino acids. Trimming shortened V by 0 bases and J by 6 bases, and 12 bases separated the two germline ends.

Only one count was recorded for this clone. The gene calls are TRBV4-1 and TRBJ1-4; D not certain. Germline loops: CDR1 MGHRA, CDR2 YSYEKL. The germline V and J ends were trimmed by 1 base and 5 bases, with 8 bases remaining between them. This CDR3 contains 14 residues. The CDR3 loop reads CASSQVPVNEKLFF. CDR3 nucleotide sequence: TGCGCCAGCAGCCAAGTGCCGGTAAATGAAAAACTGTTTTTT.

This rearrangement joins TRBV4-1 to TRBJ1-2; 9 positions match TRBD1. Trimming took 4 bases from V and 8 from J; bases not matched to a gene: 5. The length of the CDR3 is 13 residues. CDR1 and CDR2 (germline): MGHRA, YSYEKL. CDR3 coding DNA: TGCGCCAGCAGCCCCGGGACAGGGAACGGCTACACCTTC. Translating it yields CASSPGTGNGYTF.

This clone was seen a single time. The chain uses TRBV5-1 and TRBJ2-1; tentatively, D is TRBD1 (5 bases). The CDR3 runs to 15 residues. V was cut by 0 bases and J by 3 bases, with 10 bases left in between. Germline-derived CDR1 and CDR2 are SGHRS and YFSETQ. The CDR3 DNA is TGCGCCAGCAGCTTGGAGGGGAACTACTACAATGAGCAGTTCTTC. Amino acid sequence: CASSLEGNYYNEQFF.

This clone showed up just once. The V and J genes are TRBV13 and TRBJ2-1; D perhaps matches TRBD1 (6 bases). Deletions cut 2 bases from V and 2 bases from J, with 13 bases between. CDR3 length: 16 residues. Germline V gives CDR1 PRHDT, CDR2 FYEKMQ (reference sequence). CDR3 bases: TGTGCCAGCAGCTTACCATCAGGGGCGCCCTACAATGAGCAGTTCTTC. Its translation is CASSLPSGAPYNEQFF.

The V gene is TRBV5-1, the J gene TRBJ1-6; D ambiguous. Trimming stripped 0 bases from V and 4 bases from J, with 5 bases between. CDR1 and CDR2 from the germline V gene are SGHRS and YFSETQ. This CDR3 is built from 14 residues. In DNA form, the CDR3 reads TGCGCCAGCAGCTTGGAACAGTATAATTCACCCCTCCACTTT. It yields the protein CASSLEQYNSPLHF. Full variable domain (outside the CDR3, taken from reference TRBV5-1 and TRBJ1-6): KAGVTQTPRYLIKTRGQQVTLSCSPISGHRSVSWYQQTPGQGLQFLFEYFSETQRNKGNFPGRFSGRQFSNSRSEMNVSTLELGDSALYLCASSLEQYNSPLHFGNGTRLTVT.

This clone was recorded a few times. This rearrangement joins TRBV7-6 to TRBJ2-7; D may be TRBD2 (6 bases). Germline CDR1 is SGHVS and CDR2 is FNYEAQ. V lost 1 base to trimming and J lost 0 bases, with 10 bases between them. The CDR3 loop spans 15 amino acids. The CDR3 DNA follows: TGTGCCAGCAGCTTAGAGGGCGGGGACTCCTACGAGCAGTACGTC. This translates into CASSLEGGDSYEQYV.

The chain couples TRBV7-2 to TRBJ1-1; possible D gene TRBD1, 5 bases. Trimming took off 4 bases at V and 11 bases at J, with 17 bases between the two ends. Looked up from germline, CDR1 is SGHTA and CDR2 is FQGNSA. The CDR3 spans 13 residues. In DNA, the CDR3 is TGTGCCAGCAGCTCCTATGCCGGGGGGGAGGCTTTCTTT. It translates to CASSSYAGGEAFF.

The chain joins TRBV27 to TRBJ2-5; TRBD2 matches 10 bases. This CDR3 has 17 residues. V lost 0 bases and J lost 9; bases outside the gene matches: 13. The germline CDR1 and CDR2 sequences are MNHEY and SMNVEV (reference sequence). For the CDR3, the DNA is TGTGCCAGCAGTTTATCTTGGCCTAGCGGGGGTTTGGCGGCCCAGTACTTC. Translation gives CASSLSWPSGGLAAQYF.

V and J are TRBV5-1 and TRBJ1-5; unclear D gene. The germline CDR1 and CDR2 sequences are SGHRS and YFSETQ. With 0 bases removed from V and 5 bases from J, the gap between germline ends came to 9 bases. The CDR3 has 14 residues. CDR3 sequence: CASSLGPLDQPQHF. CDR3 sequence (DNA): TGCGCCAGCAGCTTGGGTCCCCTTGATCAGCCCCAGCATTTT.

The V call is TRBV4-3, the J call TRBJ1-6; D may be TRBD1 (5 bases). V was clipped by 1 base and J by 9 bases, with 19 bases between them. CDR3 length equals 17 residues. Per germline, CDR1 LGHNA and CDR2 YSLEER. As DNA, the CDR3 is TGCGCCAGCAGCCAAGTGGGGAGGGGAGGATTCGGTTCACCCCTCCACTTT. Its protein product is CASSQVGRGGFGSPLHF.

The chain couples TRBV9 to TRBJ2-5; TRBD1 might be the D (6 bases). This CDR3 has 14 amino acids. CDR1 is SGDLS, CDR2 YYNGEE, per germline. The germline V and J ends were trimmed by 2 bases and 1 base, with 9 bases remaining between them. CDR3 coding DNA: TGTGCCAGCAGCGTTCAGGGGATCCAAGAGACCCAGTACTTC. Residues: CASSVQGIQETQYF.

CDR3 sequence (DNA): TGCGCCAGCAGTGAGGATTATTTGCAGGGGGACGCGGAGCAGTACGTC. This codes for CASSEDYLQGDAEQYV. This sequence joins TRBV10-2 and TRBJ2-7; TRBD1 matches at 7 bases. The CDR3 runs 16 residues. Germline trimming cut 2 bases from V and 7 bases from J; bases unmatched to any gene: 14. CDR1 and CDR2 (germline): WSHSY, SAAADI.

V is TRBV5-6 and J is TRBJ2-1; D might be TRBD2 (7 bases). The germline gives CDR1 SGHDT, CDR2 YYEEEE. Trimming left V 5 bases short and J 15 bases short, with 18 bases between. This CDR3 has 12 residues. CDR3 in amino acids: CASSPSRGARFF. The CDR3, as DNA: TGTGCCAGCAGTCCATCCCGGGGGGCGCGGTTCTTC.

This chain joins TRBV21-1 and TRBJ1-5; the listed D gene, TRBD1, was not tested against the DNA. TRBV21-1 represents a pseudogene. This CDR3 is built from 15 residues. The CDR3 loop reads CASSRNDRGLQPQHF. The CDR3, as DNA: TGTGCCAGCAGCAGGAACGACAGGGGGCTTCAGCCCCAGCATTTT.

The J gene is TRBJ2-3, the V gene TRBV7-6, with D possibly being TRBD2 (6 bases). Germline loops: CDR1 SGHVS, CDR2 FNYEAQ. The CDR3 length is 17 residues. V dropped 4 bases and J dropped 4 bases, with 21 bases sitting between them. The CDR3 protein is CASSWTLPAGLADTQYF. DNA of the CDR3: TGTGCCAGCAGCTGGACCCTCCCGGCGGGGTTGGCAGATACGCAGTATTTT.

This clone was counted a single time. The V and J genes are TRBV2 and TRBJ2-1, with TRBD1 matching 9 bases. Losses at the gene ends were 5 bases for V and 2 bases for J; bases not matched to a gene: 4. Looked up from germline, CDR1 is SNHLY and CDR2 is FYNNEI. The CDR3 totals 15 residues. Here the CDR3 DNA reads TGTGCCAGCAGTTCCGGGACAGGGACCTACAATGAGCAGTTCTTC. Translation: CASSSGTGTYNEQFF.

CDR3 sequence reads: CASSLVVARQETQYF. The CDR3 DNA reads TGTGCCAGCAGCTTAGTGGTAGCGAGGCAAGAGACCCAGTACTTC. This sequence joins TRBV7-2 and TRBJ2-5; possible D gene TRBD2, 5 bases. The germline V and J ends were trimmed by 1 base and 2 bases, with 11 bases remaining between them. Germline lookup yields CDR1 SGHTA and CDR2 FQGNSA. CDR3 length equals 15 residues.

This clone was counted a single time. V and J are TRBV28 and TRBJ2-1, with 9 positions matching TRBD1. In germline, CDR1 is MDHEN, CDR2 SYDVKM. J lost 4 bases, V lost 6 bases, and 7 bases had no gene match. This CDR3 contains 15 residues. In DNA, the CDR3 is TGTGCCAGCAGCATAATGGGACAGGGTTACAATGAGCAGTTCTTC. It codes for CASSIMGQGYNEQFF.

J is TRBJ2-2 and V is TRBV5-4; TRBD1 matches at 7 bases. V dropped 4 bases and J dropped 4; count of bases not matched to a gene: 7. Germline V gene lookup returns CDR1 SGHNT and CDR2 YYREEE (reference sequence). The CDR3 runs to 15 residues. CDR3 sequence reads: CASSPTGASTGELFF. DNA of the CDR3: TGTGCCAGCAGCCCTACAGGGGCGAGCACCGGGGAGCTGTTTTTT.

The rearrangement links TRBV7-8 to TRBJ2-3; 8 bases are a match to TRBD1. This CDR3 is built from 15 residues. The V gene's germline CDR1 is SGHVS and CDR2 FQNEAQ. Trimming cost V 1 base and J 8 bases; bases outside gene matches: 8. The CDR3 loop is CASSLGTGQRGTQYF. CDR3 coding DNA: TGTGCCAGCAGCTTAGGGACAGGGCAACGGGGTACGCAGTATTTT.

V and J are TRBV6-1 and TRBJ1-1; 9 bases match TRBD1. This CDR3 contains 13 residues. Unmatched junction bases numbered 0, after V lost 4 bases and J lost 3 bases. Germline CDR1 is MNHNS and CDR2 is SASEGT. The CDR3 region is CASSGDRDTEAFF. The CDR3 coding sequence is TGTGCCAGCAGTGGGGACAGGGACACTGAAGCTTTCTTT.

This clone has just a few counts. For the CDR3, the DNA is TGTGCCAGCACGAGCGGGGGGGCGGGCTTGCAGTACGTC. It translates to CASTSGGAGLQYV. The rearrangement links TRBV2 to TRBJ2-7, with 10 positions matching TRBD2. J was trimmed by 9 bases and V by 7 bases; bases with no gene match: 9. The CDR3 loop spans 13 amino acids. Germline CDR1 reads SNHLY; CDR2 reads FYNNEI.

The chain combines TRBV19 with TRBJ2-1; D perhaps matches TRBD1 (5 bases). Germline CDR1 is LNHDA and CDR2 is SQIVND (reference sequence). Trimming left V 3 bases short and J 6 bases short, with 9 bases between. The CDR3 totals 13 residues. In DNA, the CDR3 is TGTGCCAGTAGTATGGGGCAGGGCAATGAGCAGTTCTTC. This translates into CASSMGQGNEQFF.